The T cell receptor beta chain under discussion was sequenced for a study of beta chain features in type 1 diabetes. The entirety of the isolated RNA underwent reverse transcription, so expressed TCRB transcripts were sequenced. Profiling relied on immunoSEQ multiplex PCR, and the TCRdb table lists in-frame clones only, not all of them. The profile covers around 200,000 clones, with 10% to 15% appearing a single time and roughly 0.6% taken by the ten largest. Study-wide results and caveats: Moderately but significantly shorter TCRB CDR3s were found in Type 1 diabetes patients in all four CD4+ subsets. Among patients, naive, central memory and Treg TCRB repertoires appeared more similar than among healthy donors.

V shed 0 bases and J shed 6 bases, with 10 bases lying between them. CDR3 length: 14 residues. Germline V gene data show CDR1 as SGDLS and CDR2 as YYNGEE. This clone was seen more than once but under ten times. The antigen remains unidentified. Specimen: central memory CD4+ T cells from blood. The clonotype was recovered from a woman under 30 in good health. The rearrangement joins TRBV9 to TRBJ2-1; D possibly corresponds to TRBD1 (6 bases). This CDR3 is CASSVEGHRNEQFF. The CDR3 DNA sequence: TGTGCCAGCAGCGTAGAGGGACACCGCAATGAGCAGTTCTTC.